This entry describes one T cell receptor (beta chain). What it binds is not known. The data stem from a study of cytomegalovirus exposure and HLA in healthy donors. Findings of the study overall: The sole available immune exposure information was CMV serostatus. Several of the most significant clusters appeared, in a later analysis, to be linked to common viral pathogens.

PCR was performed using 60 Vbeta and 13 Jbeta primers. Assay used: immunoSEQ multiplex PCR; TCRdb lists only in-frame clones, some missing. The sample holds about 200,000 clones; about 82% are singletons and the top ten take 2.9%. The germline V gene has CDR1 SGHAT and CDR2 FQNNGV. With V trimmed by 5 bases and J by 6 bases, 11 bases remained unmatched. CDR3 length: 15 amino acids. The sequencing input was PBMCs. The TCR originated in a man younger than 45 in good health and CMV-seronegative. The chain couples TRBV11-2 to TRBJ2-7; 9 positions agree with TRBD1. Here the CDR3 DNA reads TGTGCCAGCAGCCCCCCCCCGGGACAGGGTGGCGAGCAGTACTTC. This gives the protein CASSPPPGQGGEQYF.